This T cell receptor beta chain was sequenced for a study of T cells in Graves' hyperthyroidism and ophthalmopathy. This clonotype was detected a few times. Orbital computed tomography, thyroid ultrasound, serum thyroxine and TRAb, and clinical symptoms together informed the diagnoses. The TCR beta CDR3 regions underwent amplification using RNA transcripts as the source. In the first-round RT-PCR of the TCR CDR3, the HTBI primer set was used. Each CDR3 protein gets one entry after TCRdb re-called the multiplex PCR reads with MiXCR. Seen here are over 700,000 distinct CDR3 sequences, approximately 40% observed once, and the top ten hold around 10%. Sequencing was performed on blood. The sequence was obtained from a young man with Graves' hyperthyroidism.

CDR3 DNA: TGCGCCAGCAGCCAGACAGCGAATGAAAAACTGTTTTTT. Amino acid sequence: CASSQTANEKLFF. V gene TRBV4-1 combines with J gene TRBJ1-4; a weak D match, TRBD1 (5 bases). Between the trimmed V and J ends, which lost 3 bases and 5 bases, there was a span of 7 bases. This CDR3 region has 13 residues. Germline lookup yields CDR1 MGHRA and CDR2 YSYEKL.